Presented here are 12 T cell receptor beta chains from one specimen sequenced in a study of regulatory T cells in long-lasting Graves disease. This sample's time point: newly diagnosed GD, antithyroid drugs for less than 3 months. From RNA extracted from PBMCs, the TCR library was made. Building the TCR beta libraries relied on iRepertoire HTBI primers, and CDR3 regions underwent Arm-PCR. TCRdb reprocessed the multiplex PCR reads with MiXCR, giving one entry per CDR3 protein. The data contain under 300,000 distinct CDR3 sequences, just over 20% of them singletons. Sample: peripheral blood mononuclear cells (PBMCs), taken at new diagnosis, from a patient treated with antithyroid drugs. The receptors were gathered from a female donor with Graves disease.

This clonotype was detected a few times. The chain's CDR3 is CASGKNNSPLHF. CDR3 coding DNA: TGTGCCAGCGGCAAAAATAATTCACCCCTCCACTTT. This chain links TRBV27 with TRBJ1-6, with D unclear. Per germline, CDR1 MNHEY and CDR2 SMNVEV (reference sequence). The CDR3 contains 12 residues. The ends were cut back, 8 bases at V and 5 bases at J, with 7 bases in the middle.

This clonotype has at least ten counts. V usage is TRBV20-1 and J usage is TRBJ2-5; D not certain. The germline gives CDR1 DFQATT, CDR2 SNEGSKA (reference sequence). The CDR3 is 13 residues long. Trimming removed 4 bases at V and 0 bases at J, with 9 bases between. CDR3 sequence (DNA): TGCAGTGCTATTCGGGCAAACCAAGAGACCCAGTACTTC. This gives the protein CSAIRANQETQYF.

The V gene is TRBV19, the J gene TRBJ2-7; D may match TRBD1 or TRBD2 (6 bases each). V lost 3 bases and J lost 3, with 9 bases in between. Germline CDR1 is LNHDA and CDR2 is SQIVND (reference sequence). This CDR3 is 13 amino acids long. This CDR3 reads CASSIGGLYEQYF. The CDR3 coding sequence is TGTGCCAGTAGTATCGGGGGCCTCTACGAGCAGTACTTC.

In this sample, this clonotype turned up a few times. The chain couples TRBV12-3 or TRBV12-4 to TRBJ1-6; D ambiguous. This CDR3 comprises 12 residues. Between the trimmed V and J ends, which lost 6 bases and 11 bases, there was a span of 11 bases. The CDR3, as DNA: TGTGCCAGCAGCCTCGATACTACACCCCTCCACTTT. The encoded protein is CASSLDTTPLHF.

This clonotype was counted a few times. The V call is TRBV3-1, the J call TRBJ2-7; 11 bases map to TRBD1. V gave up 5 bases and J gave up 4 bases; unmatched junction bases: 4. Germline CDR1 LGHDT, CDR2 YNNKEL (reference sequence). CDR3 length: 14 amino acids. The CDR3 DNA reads TGTGCCAGCAGCGCCGGGACAGGGGGTTACGAGCAGTACTTC. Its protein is CASSAGTGGYEQYF.

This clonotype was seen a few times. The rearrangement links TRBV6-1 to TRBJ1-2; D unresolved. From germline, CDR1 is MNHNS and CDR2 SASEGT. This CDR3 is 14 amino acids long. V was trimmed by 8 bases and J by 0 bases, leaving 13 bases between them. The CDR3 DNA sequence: TGTGCCAGCCACCTGCCCCCATCTAACTATGGCTACACCTTC. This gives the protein CASHLPPSNYGYTF.

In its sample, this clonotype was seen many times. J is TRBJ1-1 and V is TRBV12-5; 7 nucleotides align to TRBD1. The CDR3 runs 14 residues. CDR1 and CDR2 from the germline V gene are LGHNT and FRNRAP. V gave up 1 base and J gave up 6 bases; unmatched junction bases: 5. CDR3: CASGLGTGKAEAFF. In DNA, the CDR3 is TGTGCTAGTGGTTTGGGGACAGGTAAGGCTGAAGCTTTCTTT.

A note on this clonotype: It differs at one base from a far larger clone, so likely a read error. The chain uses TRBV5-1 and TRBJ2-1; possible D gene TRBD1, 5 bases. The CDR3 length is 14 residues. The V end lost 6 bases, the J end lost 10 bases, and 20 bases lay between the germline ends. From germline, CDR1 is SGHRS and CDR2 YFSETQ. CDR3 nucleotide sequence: TGCGCCAGCAACGCTGGGGCGCAGACCTACGAGCAGTTCTTC. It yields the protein CASNAGAQTYEQFF.

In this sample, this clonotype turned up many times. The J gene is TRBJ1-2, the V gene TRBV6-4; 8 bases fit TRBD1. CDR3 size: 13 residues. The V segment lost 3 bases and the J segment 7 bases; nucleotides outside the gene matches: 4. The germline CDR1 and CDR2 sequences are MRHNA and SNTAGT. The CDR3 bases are TGTGCCAGCAGTGAGAGGACAGGGTTTGGCTACACCTTC. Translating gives CASSERTGFGYTF.

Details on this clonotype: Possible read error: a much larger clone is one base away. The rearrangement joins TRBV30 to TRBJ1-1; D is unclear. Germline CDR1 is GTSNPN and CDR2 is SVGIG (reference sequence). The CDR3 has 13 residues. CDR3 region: CAWSVVGNTEALF. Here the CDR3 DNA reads TGTGCCTGGAGTGTCGTGGGAAACACTGAAGCTCTCTTT.

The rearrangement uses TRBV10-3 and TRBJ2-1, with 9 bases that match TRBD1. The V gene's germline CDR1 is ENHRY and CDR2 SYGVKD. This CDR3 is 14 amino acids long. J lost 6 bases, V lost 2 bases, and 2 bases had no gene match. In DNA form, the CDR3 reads TGTGCCATCAGTGAGCGACAGGGGGGCAATGAGCAGTTCTTC. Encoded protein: CAISERQGGNEQFF.

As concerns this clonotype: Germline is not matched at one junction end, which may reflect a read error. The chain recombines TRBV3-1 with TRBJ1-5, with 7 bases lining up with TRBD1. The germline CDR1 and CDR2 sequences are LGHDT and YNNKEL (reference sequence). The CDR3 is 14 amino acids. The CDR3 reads CASSHGQDNQPQHF. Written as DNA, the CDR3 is TGCGCCAGCAGCCACGGACAGGACAATCAGCCCCAGCATTTT.